Following are 7 T cell receptor beta chains from one sample sequenced in a study of lymphopenia after photon versus proton radiotherapy. The table came from immunoSEQ multiplex PCR; TCRdb's copy has only in-frame clones and leaves some out. The repertoire holds around 30,000 clones, with 87% as singletons. This specimen consisted of peripheral blood, obtained from a patient treated with proton-based radiotherapy. All receptors derive from an older woman with cholangiocarcinoma. Some clones in this sample may be carry-over from other donors' samples.

This chain uses TRBV7-2 with TRBJ1-1; D is unclear. CDR3 length equals 11 residues. V was clipped by 8 bases and J by 6 bases, with 10 bases between them. CDR1 SGHTA and CDR2 FQGNSA come from the germline V gene. The CDR3 DNA reads TGTGCCAGCGCCGAAACACCTGAAGCTTTCTTT. Translated: CASAETPEAFF.

This chain joins TRBV7-3 and TRBJ2-7, with D unresolved. Per germline, CDR1 SGHTA and CDR2 FQGTGA. This CDR3 contains 14 residues. V was trimmed by 7 bases and J by 2 bases, leaving 15 bases between them. CDR3 loop: CASTQSGVAYEQYF. The CDR3 region has the DNA TGTGCCAGCACCCAGAGTGGGGTTGCCTACGAGCAGTACTTC.

The chain links TRBV5-1 to TRBJ2-5, with TRBD1 matching 7 bases. CDR1 and CDR2 (germline): SGHRS, YFSETQ. CDR3 size: 14 residues. With V trimmed by 9 bases and J by 1 base, 9 bases remained unmatched. The CDR3 nucleotides are TGCGCCACACAAGCCGGGACAGCCCAAGAGACCCAGTACTTC. Its protein product is CATQAGTAQETQYF.

The chain recombines TRBV21-1 with TRBJ1-4; the table's D call, TRBD1, was not checked against the DNA. TRBV21-1 corresponds to a pseudogene. This CDR3 comprises 18 residues. The CDR3 here is CASSKEDSPCTTNEKLFF. CDR3 DNA: TGTGCCAGCAGCAAAGAGGACAGTCCGTGTACAACTAATGAAAAACTGTTTTTT.

The chain is built from TRBV6-4 and TRBJ2-1; 8 nucleotides match TRBD2. The CDR3 consists of 16 residues. Unmatched junction bases numbered 4, after V lost 1 base and J lost 2 bases. Looked up from germline, CDR1 is MRHNA and CDR2 is SNTAGT. The CDR3 DNA reads TGTGCCAGCAGTGACTGGAGCGGGGGCGCCTACAATGAGCAGTTCTTC. Translated, it gives CASSDWSGGAYNEQFF.

The CDR3 spells CASSIRGRSTEAFF. The CDR3 DNA follows: TGTGCCAGTAGTATAAGGGGTAGAAGCACTGAAGCTTTCTTT. V is TRBV19 and J is TRBJ1-1, with D perhaps TRBD1 (5 bases). The CDR3 consists of 14 residues. Trimming shortened V by 2 bases and J by 4 bases, and 11 bases separated the two germline ends. Germline CDR1 is LNHDA and CDR2 is SQIVND (reference sequence).

The chain is built from TRBV6-1 and TRBJ2-1; no reliable D call. The length of the CDR3 is 13 residues. Looked up from germline, CDR1 is MNHNS and CDR2 is SASEGT. The V end was cut by 2 bases, the J end by 8 bases, with 10 bases between. The CDR3 loop reads CASSEWVADEQFF. The CDR3 region has the DNA TGTGCCAGCAGTGAATGGGTGGCCGATGAGCAGTTCTTC.